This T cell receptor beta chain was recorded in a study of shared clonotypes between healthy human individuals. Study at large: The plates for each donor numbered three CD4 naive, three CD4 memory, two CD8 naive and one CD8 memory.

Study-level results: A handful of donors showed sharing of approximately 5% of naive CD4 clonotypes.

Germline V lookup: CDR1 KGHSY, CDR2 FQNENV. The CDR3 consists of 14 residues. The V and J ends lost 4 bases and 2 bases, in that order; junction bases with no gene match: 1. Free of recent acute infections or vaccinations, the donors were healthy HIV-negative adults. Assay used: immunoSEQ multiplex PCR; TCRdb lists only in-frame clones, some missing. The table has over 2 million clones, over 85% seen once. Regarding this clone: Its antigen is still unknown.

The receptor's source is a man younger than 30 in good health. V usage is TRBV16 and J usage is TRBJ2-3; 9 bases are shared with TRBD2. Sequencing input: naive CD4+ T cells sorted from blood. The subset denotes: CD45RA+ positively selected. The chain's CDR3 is CASSLGLATDTQYF. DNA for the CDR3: TGTGCCAGCAGCCTGGGACTAGCCACAGATACGCAGTATTTT.